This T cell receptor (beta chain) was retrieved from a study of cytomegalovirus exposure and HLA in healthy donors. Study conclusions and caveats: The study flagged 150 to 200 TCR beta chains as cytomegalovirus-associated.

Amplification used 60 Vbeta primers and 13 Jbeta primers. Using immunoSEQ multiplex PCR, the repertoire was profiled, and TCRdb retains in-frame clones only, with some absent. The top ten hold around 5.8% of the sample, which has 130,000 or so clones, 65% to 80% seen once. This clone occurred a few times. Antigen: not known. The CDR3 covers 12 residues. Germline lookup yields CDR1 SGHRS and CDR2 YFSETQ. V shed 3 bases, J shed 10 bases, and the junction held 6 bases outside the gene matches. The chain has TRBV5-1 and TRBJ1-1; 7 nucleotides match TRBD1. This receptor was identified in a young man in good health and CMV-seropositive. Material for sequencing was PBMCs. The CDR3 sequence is CASSSQPGGAFF. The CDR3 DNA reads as TGCGCCAGCAGCTCACAGCCAGGGGGAGCTTTCTTT. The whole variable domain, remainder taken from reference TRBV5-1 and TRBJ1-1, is KAGVTQTPRYLIKTRGQQVTLSCSPISGHRSVSWYQQTPGQGLQFLFEYFSETQRNKGNFPGRFSGRQFSNSRSEMNVSTLELGDSALYLCASSSQPGGAFFGQGTRLTVV.